This passage covers 3 T cell receptor beta chains from one sample sequenced in a study of T-cell reconstitution after alpha-beta-depleted transplantation in children. The authors prepared the TCRbeta library with unique molecular identifiers. TCRdb reprocessed the PCR reads via MiXCR and lists one record per CDR3 protein. The sample lists about 200,000 distinct CDR3 sequences, around 9.2% seen once, with less than 40% in the top ten. The sequencing here drew on PBMCs, mostly from graft donor cells, taken 360 days after TCRalphabeta/CD19-depleted stem cell transplant. These receptors originate from a male patient between 2 and 15 years old who had a stem cell transplant for acute myeloid leukemia, so the T cells may come from the graft donor.

The genes are TRBV29-1 and TRBJ2-2; possibly TRBD2 for D (5 bases). This CDR3 spans 14 amino acids. CDR1 is SQVTM and CDR2 is ANQGSEA in the germline V gene. The V gene lost 3 bases and the J gene lost 6 bases, with 14 bases spanning the gap. The CDR3 region is CSVDAGPRAGELFF. The CDR3 region has the DNA TGCAGCGTTGATGCGGGCCCGAGGGCCGGGGAGCTGTTTTTT.

This clonotype was counted ten times or more. This chain links TRBV7-2 with TRBJ2-3, with D perhaps assigned TRBD1 or TRBD2 (7 bases each). Looked up from germline, CDR1 is SGHTA and CDR2 is FQGNSA. This CDR3 comprises 14 residues. Between the trimmed V and J ends, which lost 4 bases and 4 bases, there was a span of 12 bases. The CDR3 here is CASSSRGGSDTQYF. Here the CDR3 DNA reads TGTGCCAGCAGCTCCAGGGGGGGGTCAGATACGCAGTATTTT. The variable domain in full, completed from reference TRBV7-2 and TRBJ2-3, reads GAGVSQSPSNKVTEKGKDVELRCDPISGHTALYWYRQSLGQGLEFLIYFQGNSAPDKSGLPSDRFSAERTGGSVSTLTIQRTQQEDSAVYLCASSSRGGSDTQYFGPGTRLTVL.

This clonotype showed up many times. The chain links TRBV3-2 to TRBJ2-1; no DNA check was done on the table's D call, TRBD1. TRBV3-2 is a pseudogene. The CDR3 consists of 15 residues. The CDR3 here is CASTRGASSYNEQFF. In nucleotides, the CDR3 is TGTGCCAGCACAAGGGGGGCGTCCTCCTACAATGAGCAGTTCTTC.